This entry lists 32 T cell receptor beta chains sequenced from one sample in a study of beta chain features in type 1 diabetes. TCRB transcripts that were expressed got sequenced, as all of the isolated RNA had been reverse transcribed. Assay: immunoSEQ multiplex PCR; the TCRdb copy retains only in-frame clones and omits some. The sample includes about 230,000 clones, over 9.5% of them seen just once. Material: naive CD4+ T cells from blood. These receptors all come from a woman between 18 and 30 years old in good health.

This clone has more than one count but fewer than ten. This chain links TRBV7-9 with TRBJ1-1; 7 bases are a match to TRBD1. The V and J ends lost 7 bases and 2 bases, in that order; junction bases with no gene match: 4. CDR1 and CDR2 (germline): SEHNR, FQNEAQ (reference sequence). This CDR3 is built from 13 residues. CDR3 protein: CASNRGLNTEAFF. The CDR3 DNA reads TGTGCCAGCAATAGGGGGCTTAACACTGAAGCTTTCTTT.

The chain uses TRBV10-3 and TRBJ1-5; TRBD1 aligns across 11 bases. V trimming: 6 bases; J trimming: 5 bases; junction bases outside the gene matches: 3. The germline V gene has CDR1 ENHRY and CDR2 SYGVKD. The CDR3 is made up of 14 amino acids. This chain's CDR3 is CAISTGQGDQPQHF. DNA of the CDR3: TGTGCCATCAGCACGGGACAGGGGGATCAGCCCCAGCATTTT.

This clone was counted a few times. V and J are TRBV7-3 and TRBJ2-3, with no clear D. From germline, CDR1 is SGHTA and CDR2 FQGTGA. The CDR3 runs 13 residues. With 3 bases removed from V and 2 bases from J, the gap between germline ends came to 6 bases. For the CDR3, the DNA is TGTGCCAGCAGCTTTCAACTCACAGATACGCAGTATTTT. Its translation is CASSFQLTDTQYF.

This clone has a handful of counts. The CDR3 region is CASSLNRDRYTDTQYF. The CDR3 nucleotides are TGTGCCAGTAGTTTGAACCGGGACAGGTACACAGATACGCAGTATTTT. The chain links TRBV19 to TRBJ2-3; 8 bases map to TRBD1. Germline V lookup: CDR1 LNHDA, CDR2 SQIVND (reference sequence). This CDR3 spans 16 amino acids. The V gene end was trimmed by 5 bases and the J gene end by 2 bases; junction bases not matched to a gene: 9.

This clone occurred a few times. Other DNA sequences in the sample encode the same CDR3. The chain uses TRBV5-4 and TRBJ2-7; D is perhaps TRBD1 (6 bases). This CDR3 is built from 13 residues. The V end lost 5 bases, the J end lost 3 bases, and 12 bases lay between the germline ends. Germline V gene sequence: CDR1 SGHNT, CDR2 YYREEE (reference sequence). The CDR3 sequence: CASSPGTNYEQYF. CDR3 sequence (DNA): TGTGCCAGCAGTCCCGGGACAAACTACGAGCAGTACTTC.

The chain employs TRBV14 and TRBJ2-3; possible D gene TRBD1, 6 bases. Germline V CDR1 and CDR2: SGHDN, FVKESK. This CDR3 has 16 residues. Trimming took off 1 base at V and 1 base at J, with 12 bases between the two ends. The chain's CDR3 is CASSQGQGLGTDTQYF. DNA for the CDR3: TGTGCCAGCAGCCAAGGCCAGGGGTTGGGCACAGATACGCAGTATTTT. The full variable domain, with the rest looked up from reference TRBV14 and TRBJ2-3, is EAGVTQFPSHSVIEKGQTVTLRCDPISGHDNLYWYRRVMGKEIKFLLHFVKESKQDESGMPNNRFLAERTGGTYSTLKVQPAELEDSGVYFCASSQGQGLGTDTQYFGPGTRLTVL.

This clone was counted a few times. The V gene is TRBV29-1, the J gene TRBJ1-2, with a possible D match to TRBD1 (6 bases). Germline V gene data show CDR1 as SQVTM and CDR2 as ANQGSEA. The V end lost 1 base, the J end lost 9 bases, and 18 bases lay between the germline ends. This CDR3 is 14 amino acids long. Here the CDR3 reads CSVEVLGQPKSYTF. For the CDR3, the DNA is TGCAGCGTTGAAGTTTTAGGACAGCCAAAGAGCTACACCTTC.

This clone appeared a few times. The chain uses TRBV2 and TRBJ1-1, with D possibly matching TRBD1 (5 bases). Between the trimmed V and J ends, which lost 4 bases and 5 bases, there was a span of 17 bases. Germline CDR1 reads SNHLY; CDR2 reads FYNNEI. This CDR3 region has 15 residues. In DNA form, the CDR3 reads TGTGCCAGCAGTGTTCAGGTCGGGGGAATGACTGAAGCTTTCTTT. Protein product: CASSVQVGGMTEAFF.

The table lists this clone with a few counts. The chain uses TRBV5-1 and TRBJ1-2, with no clear D. The germline CDR1 and CDR2 sequences are SGHRS and YFSETQ. This CDR3 comprises 13 residues. The V and J ends lost 4 bases and 8 bases respectively, with 15 bases between them. The CDR3 nucleotides read TGCGCCAGCAGCCCGGGCCAGGCGGGAGGCTACACCTTC. It is translated as CASSPGQAGGYTF.

A few counts support this clone. The V call is TRBV27, the J call TRBJ2-1; TRBD2 agrees at 11 bases. Germline CDR1 MNHEY, CDR2 SMNVEV (reference sequence). J was trimmed by 6 bases and V by 2 bases; bases with no gene match: 3. The CDR3 runs to 15 residues. CDR3 sequence: CASSLLAGGLNEQFF. In nucleotides, the CDR3 is TGTGCCAGCAGTTTACTAGCGGGAGGCCTCAATGAGCAGTTCTTC.

This rearrangement joins TRBV15 to TRBJ2-5; possible D gene TRBD1, 5 bases. With 1 base removed from V and 2 bases from J, the gap between germline ends came to 11 bases. Germline CDR1 is LNHNV and CDR2 is YYDKDF (reference sequence). This CDR3 has 15 amino acids. This chain's CDR3 is CATSRVGADQETQYF. For the CDR3, the DNA is TGTGCCACCAGCAGAGTAGGGGCCGATCAAGAGACCCAGTACTTC.

V and J are TRBV7-9 and TRBJ2-7; TRBD1 aligns across 7 bases. Germline loops: CDR1 SEHNR, CDR2 FQNEAQ (reference sequence). J gave up 12 bases and V 4 bases, and 15 bases lay outside the gene matches. The CDR3 is 14 residues long. In nucleotides, the CDR3 is TGTGCCAGCAGCTCATCGGACAGGCCGCCCTCCCCGTACTTC. Encoded protein: CASSSSDRPPSPYF.

The sample holds a few counts of this clone. The gene calls are TRBV25-1 and TRBJ1-5; D remains unclear. The germline gives CDR1 MGHDK, CDR2 SYGVNS. The CDR3 has 12 residues. Trimming took off 10 bases at V and 2 bases at J, with 9 bases between the two ends. CDR3 amino acids: CATARGNQPQHF. CDR3 bases: TGTGCCACCGCCCGGGGCAATCAGCCCCAGCATTTT.

The CDR3: CAWTSLLSGEQFF. The CDR3 nucleotides are TGTGCCTGGACTAGTCTCCTTAGCGGTGAGCAGTTCTTC. V gene TRBV30 combines with J gene TRBJ2-1, with TRBD2 as a possible D gene (6 bases). Germline CDR1 GTSNPN, CDR2 SVGIG (reference sequence). CDR3 length equals 13 residues. V was pared by 4 bases and J by 9 bases, with 16 bases between.

This chain links TRBV5-4 with TRBJ2-1; maybe TRBD1 (7 bases). The CDR3 has 16 residues. Germline V gives CDR1 SGHNT, CDR2 YYREEE (reference sequence). The V end was cut by 3 bases, the J end by 8 bases, with 21 bases between. The CDR3 reads CASSSPGAQGGYEQFF. CDR3 sequence (DNA): TGTGCCAGCAGCTCTCCGGGGGCGCAGGGGGGTTATGAGCAGTTCTTC.

This clone has just a few counts. The genes are TRBV12-5 and TRBJ1-5, with 7 positions matching TRBD1. The length of the CDR3 is 12 residues. After removal of 7 bases from V and 4 bases from J, the junction contained 1 base not matched to a gene. CDR1 and CDR2 (germline): LGHNT, FRNRAP. The CDR3 nucleotides read TGTGCTAGTGACAGGGGAAATCAGCCCCAGCATTTT. This gives the protein CASDRGNQPQHF. The full variable domain, with the rest looked up from reference TRBV12-5 and TRBJ1-5, is DARVTQTPRHKVTEMGQEVTMRCQPILGHNTVFWYRQTMMQGLELLAYFRNRAPLDDSGMPKDRFSAEMPDATLATLKIQPSEPRDSAVYFCASDRGNQPQHFGDGTRLSIL.

A few counts support this clone. V usage is TRBV9 and J usage is TRBJ1-2; possible D gene TRBD1, 6 bases. Germline-derived CDR1 and CDR2 are SGDLS and YYNGEE. The CDR3 extends over 15 amino acids. Trimming pared 0 bases from V and 7 bases from J, leaving 16 bases between. The CDR3 loop is CASSVDVGGAGGYTF. CDR3 sequence (DNA): TGTGCCAGCAGCGTAGACGTTGGGGGGGCGGGTGGCTACACCTTC.

J is TRBJ1-2 and V is TRBV5-1; 10 bases are shared with TRBD1. The length of the CDR3 is 15 residues. CDR1 is SGHRS and CDR2 is YFSETQ in the germline V gene. The V gene end was trimmed by 0 bases and the J gene end by 2 bases; junction bases not matched to a gene: 1. CDR3 protein: CASSLEGQGNYGYTF. The CDR3 nucleotides are TGCGCCAGCAGCTTGGAGGGACAGGGGAACTATGGCTACACCTTC.

The chain couples TRBV5-1 to TRBJ2-7; 7 nucleotides align to TRBD1. V dropped 4 bases and J dropped 0; count of bases not matched to a gene: 7. Germline values: CDR1 SGHRS, CDR2 YFSETQ. CDR3 size: 15 residues. CDR3 sequence: CASSEGTAHSYEQYF. CDR3 sequence (DNA): TGCGCCAGCAGCGAAGGGACAGCCCACTCCTACGAGCAGTACTTC.

This clone was counted between two and nine times. V usage is TRBV6-5 and J usage is TRBJ2-3, with D maybe TRBD1 (5 bases). Germline-derived CDR1 and CDR2 are MNHEY and SVGAGI. This CDR3 region has 12 residues. Trimming removed 7 bases from V and 2 bases from J, with 7 bases in between. The CDR3 DNA is TGTGCCAGCAAGGGGAACACAGATACGCAGTATTTT. Translation gives CASKGNTDTQYF.

The chain employs TRBV6-1 and TRBJ2-1, with D unresolved. Germline CDR1 is MNHNS and CDR2 is SASEGT. The CDR3 loop spans 14 amino acids. V was cut by 2 bases and J by 1 base, with 6 bases left in between. The CDR3 DNA sequence: TGTGCCAGCAGTGAATTGCGGTCCTACAATGAGCAGTTCTTC. Protein: CASSELRSYNEQFF.

The chain carries TRBV5-6 and TRBJ2-7; TRBD1 might be the D (7 bases). With 3 bases removed from V and 0 bases from J, the gap between germline ends came to 19 bases. Germline V CDR1 and CDR2: SGHDT, YYEEEE. The CDR3 length is 17 residues. The CDR3 reads CASSWDLQGKPSYEQYF. CDR3 nucleotide sequence: TGTGCCAGCAGCTGGGACTTACAGGGGAAACCCTCCTACGAGCAGTACTTC.

The chain joins TRBV7-9 to TRBJ2-5; perhaps TRBD2 as D (5 bases). V dropped 1 base and J dropped 4 bases, with 7 bases sitting between them. The CDR3 sequence is 13 residues long. Germline-derived CDR1 and CDR2 are SEHNR and FQNEAQ (reference sequence). The CDR3 is CASSLGRVETQYF. In DNA, the CDR3 is TGTGCCAGCAGCTTAGGGCGGGTAGAGACCCAGTACTTC.

The chain employs TRBV29-1 and TRBJ1-1; the match to TRBD1 covers 8 bases. The V gene end was trimmed by 5 bases and the J gene end by 0 bases; junction bases not matched to a gene: 2. CDR1 is SQVTM, CDR2 ANQGSEA, per germline. This CDR3 region has 13 residues. CDR3 protein: CSVRGQVNTEAFF. The CDR3 DNA sequence: TGCAGCGTTCGGGGACAGGTGAACACTGAAGCTTTCTTT.

V and J are TRBV19 and TRBJ2-1; 13 bases are a match to TRBD2. With 5 bases clipped from V and 0 bases from J, the junction kept 10 bases outside the gene matches. CDR1 and CDR2 from the germline V gene are LNHDA and SQIVND (reference sequence). The CDR3 length is 19 residues. CDR3 residues: CASSARLAGGSPSYNEQFF. As DNA, the CDR3 is TGTGCCAGTAGTGCCCGACTAGCGGGAGGCTCTCCCTCCTACAATGAGCAGTTCTTC.

The genes are TRBV6-6 and TRBJ2-1; 11 bases match TRBD2. The CDR3 contains 14 residues. Trimming at V came to 6 bases and at J to 7 bases, leaving 5 bases not matched to a gene. Germline V lookup: CDR1 MNHNY, CDR2 SVGAGI (reference sequence). The CDR3 DNA sequence: TGTGCCAGCAGGAATAGCGGGAGGGGTAATGAGCAGTTCTTC. Translated, it gives CASRNSGRGNEQFF.

This chain links TRBV30 with TRBJ2-1; TRBD2 matches 10 bases. V lost 3 bases and J lost 8; bases outside the gene matches: 13. Per the germline V gene, CDR1 is GTSNPN and CDR2 is SVGIG (reference sequence). The CDR3 totals 16 residues. The CDR3 DNA is TGTGCCTGGAGAGGTGGGCTAGCGGGAGTTATAGATGAGCAGTTCTTC. This gives the protein CAWRGGLAGVIDEQFF.

The gene calls are TRBV5-4 and TRBJ2-1; D is unclear. Trimming left V 0 bases short and J 5 bases short, with 15 bases between. Germline V lookup: CDR1 SGHNT, CDR2 YYREEE (reference sequence). The CDR3 totals 16 residues. DNA of the CDR3: TGTGCCAGCAGCTTGGCCAGTACCAGGCCCGACAATGAGCAGTTCTTC. It yields the protein CASSLASTRPDNEQFF.

This clone has more than one count but fewer than ten. V is TRBV4-1 and J is TRBJ2-7; D possibly corresponds to TRBD2 (6 bases). Germline CDR1 MGHRA, CDR2 YSYEKL. V lost 0 bases, J lost 2 bases, and 17 bases lay in between. The CDR3 runs to 17 residues. The CDR3 DNA reads TGCGCCAGCAGCCAAGATCTGGAGGGTTCGGCTACCTACGAGCAGTACTTC. Residues: CASSQDLEGSATYEQYF.

This clone was counted only a few times. The V and J genes are TRBV18 and TRBJ1-1; 9 nucleotides align to TRBD1. Germline V gene sequence: CDR1 KGHSH, CDR2 LQKENI. This CDR3 has 15 residues. V lost 3 bases and J lost 4; bases outside the gene matches: 6. In DNA, the CDR3 is TGTGCCAGCTCACCGGGGACAGGGAGTAGCACTGAAGCTTTCTTT. This sequence encodes CASSPGTGSSTEAFF. Looking up the rest from reference TRBV18 and TRBJ1-1 gives the full variable domain: NAGVMQNPRHLVRRRGQEARLRCSPMKGHSHVYWYRQLPEEGLKFMVYLQKENIIDESGMPKERFSAEFPKEGPSILRIQQVVRGDSAAYFCASSPGTGSSTEAFFGQGTRLTVV.

This clone was seen only a few times. The chain recombines TRBV9 with TRBJ2-5; 9 nucleotides align to TRBD2. The end of the DNA fits TRBJ2-7 better, so the J call may be wrong. This CDR3 spans 16 amino acids. From germline, CDR1 is SGDLS and CDR2 YYNGEE. CDR3 sequence reads: CASSVMSGRSSYEQYF. The CDR3 DNA is TGTGCCAGCAGCGTAATGAGCGGGAGGAGCTCCTACGAGCAGTACTTC.

The V call is TRBV18, the J call TRBJ1-2, with D perhaps TRBD1 (5 bases). V shed 0 bases and J shed 2 bases, with 16 bases lying between them. In germline, CDR1 is KGHSH, CDR2 LQKENI. This CDR3 has 17 residues. DNA of the CDR3: TGTGCCAGCTCACCACCGGGACTCAAGGGGTCCAACTATGGCTACACCTTC. It is translated as CASSPPGLKGSNYGYTF.